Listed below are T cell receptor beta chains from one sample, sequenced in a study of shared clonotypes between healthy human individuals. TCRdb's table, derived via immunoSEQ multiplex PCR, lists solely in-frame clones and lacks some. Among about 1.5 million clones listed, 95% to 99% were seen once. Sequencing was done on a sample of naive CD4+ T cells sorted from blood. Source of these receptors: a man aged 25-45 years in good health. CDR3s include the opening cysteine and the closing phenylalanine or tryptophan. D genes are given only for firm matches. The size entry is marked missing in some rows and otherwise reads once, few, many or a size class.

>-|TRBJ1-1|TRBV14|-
CASSPYTEAFF
TGTGCCAGCAGCCCGTACACTGAAGCTTTCTTT
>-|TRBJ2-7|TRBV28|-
CASSLATMAEQYF
TGTGCCAGCAGTTTGGCGACTATGGCCGAGCAGTACTTC
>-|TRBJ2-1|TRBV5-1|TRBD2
CASSLGLRAGGPLEQFF
TGCGCCAGCAGCTTGGGTCTTCGGGCGGGAGGGCCTCTTGAGCAGTTCTTC
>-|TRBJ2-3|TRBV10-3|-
CAISDQTDTQYF
TGTGCCATCAGTGATCAAACAGATACGCAGTATTTT
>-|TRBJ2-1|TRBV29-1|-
CSVARGPYNEQFF
TGCAGCGTTGCTCGGGGGCCCTACAATGAGCAGTTCTTC
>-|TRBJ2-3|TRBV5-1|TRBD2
CASSSLGKAGGPDTQYF
TGCGCCAGCAGCTCACTAGGGAAAGCGGGAGGGCCAGATACGCAGTATTTT
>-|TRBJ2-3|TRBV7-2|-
CASGRKVTDTQYF
TGTGCCAGCGGGCGTAAGGTCACAGATACGCAGTATTTT
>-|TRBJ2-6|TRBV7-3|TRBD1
CASSFDRGNSGANVLTF
TGTGCCAGCAGCTTTGACAGGGGAAACTCTGGGGCCAACGTCCTGACTTTC
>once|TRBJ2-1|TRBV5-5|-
CASSFGTTGRQFF
TGTGCCAGCAGCTTTGGGACAACCGGGAGGCAGTTCTTC
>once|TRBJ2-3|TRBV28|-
CASSLAGSDTQYF
TGTGCCAGCAGTTTAGCGGGATCTGATACGCAGTATTTT
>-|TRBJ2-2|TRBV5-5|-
CASSFVTGELFF
TGTGCCAGCAGCTTCGTGACCGGGGAGCTGTTTTTT
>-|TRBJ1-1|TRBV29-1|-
CSVGVREAEAFF
TGCAGCGTTGGGGTCAGGGAAGCTGAAGCTTTCTTT
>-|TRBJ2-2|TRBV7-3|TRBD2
CASSFSAGGFAGELFF
TGTGCCAGCAGCTTTTCAGCGGGAGGATTTGCCGGGGAGCTGTTTTTT
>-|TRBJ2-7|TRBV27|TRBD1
CASSLSPGQGLDEQYF
TGTGCCAGCAGTTTATCACCGGGACAGGGTCTCGACGAGCAGTACTTC
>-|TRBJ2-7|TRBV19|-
CASSIRGAGNPYEQYF
TGTGCCAGTAGTATTAGGGGGGCAGGTAACCCCTACGAGCAGTACTTC
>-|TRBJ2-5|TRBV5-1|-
CASSLADSAQETQYF
TGCGCCAGCAGCTTGGCCGATAGCGCTCAAGAGACCCAGTACTTC
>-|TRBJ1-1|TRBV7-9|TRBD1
CASSLRPGQGQVMNTEAFF
TGTGCCAGCAGCTTACGTCCGGGACAGGGCCAAGTGATGAACACTGAAGCTTTCTTT
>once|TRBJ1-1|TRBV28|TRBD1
CASSPSGQGVGTEAFF
TGTGCCAGCAGTCCATCGGGACAGGGGGTTGGCACTGAAGCTTTCTTT
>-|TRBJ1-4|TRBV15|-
CATSRGDLNEKLFF
TGTGCCACCAGCAGGGGGGACCTTAATGAAAAACTGTTTTTT
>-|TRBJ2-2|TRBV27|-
CASSFWNGELFF
TGTGCCAGCAGTTTCTGGAACGGGGAGCTGTTTTTT
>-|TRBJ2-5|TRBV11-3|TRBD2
CASSLAGGYQETQYF
TGTGCCAGCAGCTTGGCGGGAGGCTACCAAGAGACCCAGTACTTC
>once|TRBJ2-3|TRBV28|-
CASSFSGTRPDTQYF
TGTGCCAGCAGTTTTTCGGGAACGAGGCCAGATACGCAGTATTTT
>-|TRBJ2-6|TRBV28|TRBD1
CASSLWTGSGANVLTF
TGTGCCAGCAGTTTATGGACAGGGTCAGGGGCCAACGTCCTGACTTTC
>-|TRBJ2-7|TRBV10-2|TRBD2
CASRTSGGDSGQYF
TGCGCCAGCAGAACTAGCGGGGGAGATTCGGGGCAGTACTTC
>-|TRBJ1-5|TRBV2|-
CASHSRGNQPQHF
TGTGCCAGCCATAGTAGGGGCAATCAGCCCCAGCATTTT
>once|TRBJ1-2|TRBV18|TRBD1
CASSPISGTGTSNYGYTF
TGTGCCAGCTCACCGATTTCCGGGACAGGGACTTCTAACTATGGCTACACCTTC
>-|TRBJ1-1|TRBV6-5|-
CASSYQTNTEAFF
TGTGCCAGCAGTTATCAAACGAACACTGAAGCTTTCTTT
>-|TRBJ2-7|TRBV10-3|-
CAIRGDKVSYEQYF
TGTGCCATCAGGGGTGACAAGGTGTCCTACGAGCAGTACTTC
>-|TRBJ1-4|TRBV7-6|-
CASSLEAVEKLFF
TGTGCCAGCAGCTTAGAAGCAGTTGAAAAACTGTTTTTT
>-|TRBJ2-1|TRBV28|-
CASSFLSGRNYNEQFF
TGTGCCAGCAGTTTCCTCTCGGGACGGAACTACAATGAGCAGTTCTTC
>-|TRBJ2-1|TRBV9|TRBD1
CASSGGQVGNEQFF
TGTGCCAGCAGCGGGGGACAGGTCGGCAATGAGCAGTTCTTC
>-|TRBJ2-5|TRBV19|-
CASSTKRTQYF
TGTGCCAGTAGCACGAAGAGGACCCAGTACTTC